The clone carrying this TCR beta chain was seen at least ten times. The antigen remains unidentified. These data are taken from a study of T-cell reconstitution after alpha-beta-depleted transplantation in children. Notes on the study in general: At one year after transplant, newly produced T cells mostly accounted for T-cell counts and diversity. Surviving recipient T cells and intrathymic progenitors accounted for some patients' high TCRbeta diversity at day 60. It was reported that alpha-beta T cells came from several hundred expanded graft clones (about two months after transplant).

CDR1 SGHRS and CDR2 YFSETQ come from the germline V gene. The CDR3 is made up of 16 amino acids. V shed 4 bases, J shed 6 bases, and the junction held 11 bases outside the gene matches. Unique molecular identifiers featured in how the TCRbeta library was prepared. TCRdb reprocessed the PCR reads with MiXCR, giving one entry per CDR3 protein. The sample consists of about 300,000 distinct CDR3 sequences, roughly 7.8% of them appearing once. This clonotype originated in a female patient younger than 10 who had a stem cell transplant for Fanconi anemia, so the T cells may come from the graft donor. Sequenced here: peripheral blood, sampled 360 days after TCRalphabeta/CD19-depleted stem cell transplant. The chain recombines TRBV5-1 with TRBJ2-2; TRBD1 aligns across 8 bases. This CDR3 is CASSMRQGLAAGELFF. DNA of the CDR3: TGCGCCAGCAGCATGCGACAGGGGTTGGCGGCCGGGGAGCTGTTTTTT.